The 28 T cell receptor beta chains presented below share a single source sample, sequenced in a study of tumor-infiltrating lymphocytes in primary liver carcinoma. The template, roughly 510 ng total RNA, yielded TCR beta cDNA made with a constant-region primer. Researchers made the TCR beta libraries by running three nested multiplex PCR rounds with slightly modified ARM-PCR. For around 10 cycles apiece, the opening two PCR rounds ran with TRBV1-TRBV30 forward primers and a C-beta reverse primer. Using its own MiXCR run on the multiplex PCR reads, TCRdb lists one record per CDR3 protein. The sample yields roughly 200,000 distinct CDR3 sequences, around four fifths seen once. Without any cell sorting, about 18-31 mg of bulk tissue yielded co-extracted RNA and DNA. The sequenced material came from tumor tissue from primary liver carcinoma. These TCRs come from a man aged 40-55 years with primary liver carcinoma and hepatitis B virus infection.

This clonotype has a single count. Possible read error: a much larger clone is one base away. V gene TRBV5-1 combines with J gene TRBJ2-7; TRBD2 matches at 10 bases. The CDR3 is 16 residues long. CDR1 is SGHRS and CDR2 is YFSETQ in the germline V gene. In nucleotides, the CDR3 is TGCGCCAGCAGCTCTATGACTAGCGGGCCGGGCTACGAGCATTACTTC. Its protein product is CASSSMTSGPGYEHYF.

Remarks on this clonotype: The germline gene is not matched at one end of the junction; a read error may be the cause. This chain joins TRBV11-2 and TRBJ2-7; 7 positions agree with TRBD2. This CDR3 region has 20 residues. Germline lookup yields CDR1 SGHAT and CDR2 FQNNGV. The CDR3 bases are TGTGCCAACAGCTTGAGGGAGGGGAGGACTAACGGGCTCAGTTCCTACGAGCAGTACTTC. Translation: CANSLREGRTNGLSSYEQYF.

On this clonotype: Just one base apart from a much larger clone, this may be a read error. The V gene is TRBV28, the J gene TRBJ1-4; 10 bases fit TRBD1. CDR1 and CDR2 (germline): MDHEN, SYDVKM. The CDR3 is 15 residues long. The CDR3 reads CASSSPGQGPEKVFF. DNA for the CDR3: TGTGCCAGCAGTTCACCGGGACAGGGGCCTGAAAAAGTGTTTTTT. Using reference TRBV28 and TRBJ1-4 for the parts outside the CDR3, the full variable domain is DVKVTQSSRYLVKRTGEKVFLECVQDMDHENMFWYRQDPGLGLRLIYFSYDVKMKEKGDIPEGYSVSREKKERFSLILESASTNQTSMYLCASSSPGQGPEKVFFGSGTQLSVL.

The chain uses TRBV6-1 and TRBJ2-2; 16 bases align to TRBD2. The germline V gene has CDR1 MNHNS and CDR2 SASEGT. V was clipped by 6 bases and J by 4 bases; unmatched bases: 8. This CDR3 region has 18 residues. The CDR3 loop is CASRKGLAGGLGTGELFF. CDR3 nucleotides: TGTGCCAGCAGGAAGGGACTAGCGGGAGGGCTTGGCACCGGGGAGCTGTTTTTT.

A word on this clonotype: A much larger clonotype is one base distant, so this may be a read error. This sequence joins TRBV7-9 and TRBJ2-3, with 8 bases identical to TRBD2. In germline, CDR1 is SEHNR, CDR2 FQNEAQ (reference sequence). This CDR3 has 15 amino acids. Losses at the gene ends were 5 bases for V and 6 bases for J; bases not matched to a gene: 10. DNA for the CDR3: TGTGCCAGCAGCCTACTGGCAGCGGGAGATGATACGCAGTATTTT. This sequence encodes CASSLLAAGDDTQYF. Full variable domain (remainder filled in from reference TRBV7-9 and TRBJ2-3): DTGVSQNPRHKITKRGQNVTFRCDPISEHNRLYWYRQTLGQGPEFLTYFQNEAQLEKSRLLSDRFSAERPKGSFSTLEIQRTEQGDSAMYLCASSLLAAGDDTQYFGPGTRLTVL.

A word on this clonotype: Without the conserved terminal phenylalanine or tryptophan, this CDR3 likely stems from a read error. The limits of the CDR3 on the DNA are not certain, so only TCRdb's listed CDR3 is given. The CDR3 loop is CSVTAGWGMNTEVFC. The V gene is TRBV29-1, the J gene TRBJ1-1. The germline gives CDR1 SQVTM, CDR2 ANQGSEA. The CDR3 is 15 residues long, ends included.

The chain joins TRBV11-2 to TRBJ2-1; D remains ambiguous. The V end was cut by 4 bases, the J end by 13 bases, with 17 bases between. Germline-derived CDR1 and CDR2 are SGHAT and FQNNGV. The CDR3 loop spans 13 amino acids. The CDR3 nucleotides read TGTGCCAGCAGCTCCTCTCCGGATCAAGAACAGTTCTTC. This translates into CASSSSPDQEQFF.

The rearrangement links TRBV30 to TRBJ1-6; D call uncertain. With 3 bases removed from V and 5 bases from J, the gap between germline ends came to 11 bases. Per the germline V gene, CDR1 is GTSNPN and CDR2 is SVGIG (reference sequence). The CDR3 loop spans 14 amino acids. CDR3 sequence: CAWRGYSNNSPLHF. CDR3 sequence (DNA): TGTGCCTGGAGAGGGTATTCAAATAATTCACCCCTCCACTTT.

As to this clonotype: The junction shows a germline mismatch at one end, possibly a read error. The chain links TRBV19 to TRBJ2-7, with 11 bases lining up with TRBD2. Germline CDR1 LNHDA, CDR2 SQIVND (reference sequence). The CDR3 contains 14 residues. CDR3 bases: TGTGCCTGTAGTCAACTAGCGGGAGCCTACGAGCAGTACTTC. Amino acid sequence: CACSQLAGAYEQYF.

V usage is TRBV6-5 and J usage is TRBJ1-4; D gene uncertain. The germline CDR1 and CDR2 sequences are MNHEY and SVGAGI. Trimming removed 10 bases from V and 2 bases from J, with 11 bases in between. The CDR3 is made up of 13 amino acids. CDR3 DNA: TGTGCCAACCGGGTTGGGACTAATGAAAAACTGTTTTTT. Residues: CANRVGTNEKLFF.

This chain links TRBV4-3 with TRBJ1-2; 8 bases are a match to TRBD1. Trimming took 6 bases from V and 4 from J; bases not matched to a gene: 16. CDR3 size: 17 residues. Per the germline V gene, CDR1 is LGHNA and CDR2 is YSLEER. CDR3: CASRQDYRQGRIYGYTF. DNA of the CDR3: TGCGCCAGCAGACAGGATTATAGACAGGGGCGGATCTATGGCTACACCTTC.

In regard to this clonotype: The CDR3 end shows no conserved phenylalanine or tryptophan, and so a read error is likely. The DNA is left out, because the CDR3 cannot be placed on it with certainty; the CDR3 is given as TCRdb lists it. The chain employs TRBV11-2 and TRBJ1-4; the table assigns TRBD1, which was not confirmed against the DNA. Germline assignment: CDR1 SGHAT and CDR2 FQNNGV. The CDR3 is made up of 14 amino acids, end residues included. This CDR3 is CASSLDLGGLRLCY.

Comments on this clonotype: One junction end disagrees with the germline gene, perhaps due to a read error. The genes are TRBV14 and TRBJ2-1; TRBD2 might be the D (5 bases). CDR1 and CDR2 (germline): SGHDN, FVKESK. There are 16 residues in the CDR3. The CDR3 protein is CDSGAVARWVNHEQFF. CDR3 nucleotide sequence: TGTGACAGCGGTGCCGTAGCGCGATGGGTAAACCATGAGCAGTTCTTC.

A remark on this clonotype: An end of the junction does not agree with germline; a read error may underlie this. The chain carries TRBV29-1 and TRBJ1-1, with D perhaps matching TRBD1 (5 bases). The CDR3 extends over 13 amino acids. CDR1 SQVTM and CDR2 ANQGSEA come from the germline V gene. The CDR3 DNA reads as TGCAGCGGGGGAGACAGCCAGAACACTGATGCTTTCTTT. Encoded protein: CSGGDSQNTDAFF.

The gene calls are TRBV11-1 and TRBJ2-3; D may be TRBD2 (5 bases). CDR3 length: 15 residues. CDR1 is SGHAT and CDR2 is FQDESV in the germline V gene (reference sequence). The CDR3 nucleotides read TGTCCCAATAGTTTGCCGAGGGAGAGCACAGATACGCAGTATTTT. Translating gives CPNSLPRESTDTQYF.

Many counts were recorded for this clonotype. The V call is TRBV2, the J call TRBJ2-5; D gene unclear. Trimming removed 9 bases at V and 2 bases at J, with 7 bases between. Per germline, CDR1 SNHLY and CDR2 FYNNEI. The CDR3 length is 11 residues. CDR3 in DNA: TGTGCCAGTTGGGGTCAAGAGACCCAGTACTTC. Translating it yields CASWGQETQYF.

The rearrangement links TRBV6-5 to TRBJ1-3; no definite D call. CDR3 size: 12 residues. The V gene's germline CDR1 is MNHEY and CDR2 SVGAGI. Trimming took off 4 bases at V and 8 bases at J, with 9 bases between the two ends. CDR3 residues: CASSLPADTIYF. The DNA for the CDR3 is TGTGCCAGCAGTTTACCAGCCGACACCATATATTTT.

As regards this clonotype: A read error may account for a junction end that differs from germline. This sequence joins TRBV11-3 and TRBJ2-2; 9 nucleotides agree with TRBD2. Germline V CDR1 and CDR2: SGHNT, YENEEA. This CDR3 contains 16 residues. The CDR3 sequence is CASSPGLASYTGELLF. CDR3 DNA: TGTGCCAGCAGCCCCGGACTAGCGAGCTATACCGGGGAGCTGCTTTTT.

As for this clonotype: A junction boundary mismatches the germline segment, possibly from a read error. The V gene is TRBV11-2, the J gene TRBJ2-7, with D hard to call. This CDR3 spans 11 amino acids. The germline V gene encodes CDR1 SGHAT and CDR2 FQNNGV. CDR3 in amino acids: CASTKRVEQYF. As DNA, the CDR3 is TGTGCCAGCACAAAAAGGGTTGAGCAATACTTT.

This clonotype is classed as medium-sized. The chain employs TRBV6-2 or TRBV6-3 and TRBJ2-3; 11 nucleotides match TRBD2. Trimming at V came to 2 bases and at J to 13 bases, leaving 8 bases not matched to a gene. The CDR3 loop spans 14 amino acids. Germline values: CDR1 MNHEY, CDR2 SVGEGT. The CDR3 nucleotides read TGTGCCAGCAGTTACACCCTAGCGGGAGGCCCAGAGTATTTT. Its protein is CASSYTLAGGPEYF.

With respect to this clonotype: The junction departs from germline at one end; a sequencing error may be responsible. The rearrangement joins TRBV4-3 to TRBJ2-4; D remains unclear. This CDR3 has 16 amino acids. Germline lookup yields CDR1 LGHNA and CDR2 YSLEER. The DNA for the CDR3 is TGCGCCAGCAGTCAAGATGGCAGCCTAGTCAAAAACAATCAGTACTTC. Translated: CASSQDGSLVKNNQYF.

With respect to this clonotype: The CDR3 does not end in the conserved phenylalanine or tryptophan, so this is likely a read error. The J gene is TRBJ2-1, the V gene TRBV5-1; D tentatively fits TRBD1 or TRBD2 (7 bases each). CDR3 length equals 16 residues. Germline CDR1 SGHRS, CDR2 YFSETQ. Deletions cut 1 base from V and 5 bases from J, with 16 bases between. CDR3 nucleotide sequence: TGCGCCAGCAGCTTGACCCCAGGGGGGGGTCACAATGAGCAGTTCTCC. Amino acid sequence: CASSLTPGGGHNEQFS.

Points on this clonotype: The junction shows a germline mismatch at one end, possibly a read error. J is TRBJ2-6 and V is TRBV6-1; a possible D gene is TRBD2 (5 bases). The CDR3 extends over 16 amino acids. Germline loops: CDR1 MNHNS, CDR2 SASEGT. The CDR3 nucleotides read TGCGCCAGCAGATACCTCACGGACTCTGGGACCAACGTCCTGACTTTC. This sequence encodes CASRYLTDSGTNVLTF.

As for this clonotype: A much larger clone differs from this one at a single base, so this may be a read error. V usage is TRBV2 and J usage is TRBJ1-1; D unresolved. In germline, CDR1 is SNHLY, CDR2 FYNNEI. The CDR3 has 13 residues. As DNA, the CDR3 is TGTGCCACCACAACGGCCCCGAACACTGATGCTTTCTTT. Translating gives CATTTAPNTDAFF.

V is TRBV7-9 and J is TRBJ2-7; the D gene could be TRBD1 or TRBD2 (5 bases each). The CDR3 length is 15 residues. The V end was cut by 6 bases, the J end by 5 bases, with 20 bases between. Germline V gives CDR1 SEHNR, CDR2 FQNEAQ (reference sequence). CDR3 nucleotides: TGTGCCAGCAGTCCCATGGGGGACGTGGGTAACGAGCAGTACTTC. It specifies CASSPMGDVGNEQYF.

J is TRBJ2-7 and V is TRBV28; maybe TRBD2 (6 bases). In germline, CDR1 is MDHEN, CDR2 SYDVKM. V shed 8 bases and J shed 8 bases, with 13 bases lying between them. The CDR3 extends over 11 amino acids. CDR3 in DNA: TGTGCCAGCTGTGGGAGGTGGAAGCAGTACTTC. It specifies CASCGRWKQYF.

This chain uses TRBV29-1 with TRBJ1-5, with D perhaps matching TRBD1 (6 bases). The end of the DNA aligns better with TRBJ2-3, so the J call may be wrong. The CDR3 sequence is 13 residues long. Germline-derived CDR1 and CDR2 are SQVTM and ANQGSEA. CDR3 bases: TGCAGCGTTGTCGGACAGATAAATCAACCCCAGTATTTT. It encodes CSVVGQINQPQYF.

Remarks on this clonotype: Sequence at one end of the junction differs from germline and may be a read error. V usage is TRBV7-9 and J usage is TRBJ2-7; possible D gene TRBD2, 5 bases. Germline V CDR1 and CDR2: SEHNR, FQNEAQ (reference sequence). The CDR3 contains 15 residues. This CDR3 reads CASNLMGGSSYEQYF. The CDR3 DNA follows: TGTGCCAGCAACTTAATGGGTGGGAGCTCCTACGAGCAGTACTTC.